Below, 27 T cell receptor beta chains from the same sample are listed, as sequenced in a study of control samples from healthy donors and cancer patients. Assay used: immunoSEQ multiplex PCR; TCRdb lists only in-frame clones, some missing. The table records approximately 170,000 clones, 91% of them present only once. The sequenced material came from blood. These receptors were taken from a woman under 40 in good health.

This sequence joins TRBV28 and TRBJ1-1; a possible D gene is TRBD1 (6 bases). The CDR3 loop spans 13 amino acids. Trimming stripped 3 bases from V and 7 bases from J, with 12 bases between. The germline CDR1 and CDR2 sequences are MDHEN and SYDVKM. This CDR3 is CASSFPGQSEAFF. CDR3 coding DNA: TGTGCCAGCAGTTTCCCCGGACAGAGTGAAGCTTTCTTT.

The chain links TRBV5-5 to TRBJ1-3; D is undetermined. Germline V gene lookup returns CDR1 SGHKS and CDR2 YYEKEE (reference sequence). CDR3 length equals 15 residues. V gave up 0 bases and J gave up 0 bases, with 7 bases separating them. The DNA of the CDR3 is TGTGCCAGCAGCTTGGTGGGATTCTCTGGAAACACCATATATTTT. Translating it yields CASSLVGFSGNTIYF.

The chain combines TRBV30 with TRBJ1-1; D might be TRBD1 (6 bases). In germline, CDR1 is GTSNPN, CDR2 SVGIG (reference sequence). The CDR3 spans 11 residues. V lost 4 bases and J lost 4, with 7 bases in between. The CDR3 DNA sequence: TGTGCCTGGAACAGGGTCACTGAAGCTTTCTTT. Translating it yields CAWNRVTEAFF.

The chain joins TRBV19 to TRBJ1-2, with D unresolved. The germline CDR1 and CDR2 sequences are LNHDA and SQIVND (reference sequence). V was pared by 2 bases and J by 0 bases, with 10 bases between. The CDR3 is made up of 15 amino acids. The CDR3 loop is CASSILLGTNYGYTF. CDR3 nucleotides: TGTGCCAGTAGTATACTTCTAGGGACTAACTATGGCTACACCTTC.

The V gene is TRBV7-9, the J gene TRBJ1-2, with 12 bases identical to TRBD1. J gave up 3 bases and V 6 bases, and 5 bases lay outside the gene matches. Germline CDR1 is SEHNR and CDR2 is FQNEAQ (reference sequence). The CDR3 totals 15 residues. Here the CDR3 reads CASRSGTGGYYGYTF. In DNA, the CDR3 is TGTGCCAGCAGATCCGGGACAGGGGGCTACTATGGCTACACCTTC.

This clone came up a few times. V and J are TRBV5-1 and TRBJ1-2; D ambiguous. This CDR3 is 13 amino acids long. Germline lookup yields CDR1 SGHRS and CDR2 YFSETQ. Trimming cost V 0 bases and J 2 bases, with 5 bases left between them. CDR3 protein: CASSLVGNYGYTF. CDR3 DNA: TGCGCCAGCAGCTTGGTGGGGAACTATGGCTACACCTTC.

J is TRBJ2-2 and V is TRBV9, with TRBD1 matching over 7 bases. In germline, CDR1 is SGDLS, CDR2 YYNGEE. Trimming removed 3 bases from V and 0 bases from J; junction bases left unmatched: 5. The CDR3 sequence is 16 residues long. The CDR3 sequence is CASSGQGNANTGELFF. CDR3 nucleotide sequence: TGTGCCAGCAGCGGACAGGGTAACGCGAACACCGGGGAGCTGTTTTTT.

The CDR3 loop reads CSVEDRGHYGYTF. The CDR3 DNA reads as TGCAGCGTTGAAGACAGGGGGCATTATGGCTACACCTTC. The chain couples TRBV29-1 to TRBJ1-2; 8 bases fit TRBD1. Germline V CDR1 and CDR2: SQVTM, ANQGSEA. The CDR3 extends over 13 amino acids. Trimming took 0 bases from V and 5 from J; bases not matched to a gene: 2.

This chain's CDR3 is CASRWTSGSPADTQYF. The DNA for the CDR3 is TGTGCCAGCAGGTGGACTAGCGGGAGTCCCGCAGATACGCAGTATTTT. The V gene is TRBV11-2, the J gene TRBJ2-3, with 13 nucleotides matching TRBD2. The CDR3 covers 16 residues. Germline lookup yields CDR1 SGHAT and CDR2 FQNNGV. Trimming took 6 bases from V and 4 from J; bases not matched to a gene: 7.

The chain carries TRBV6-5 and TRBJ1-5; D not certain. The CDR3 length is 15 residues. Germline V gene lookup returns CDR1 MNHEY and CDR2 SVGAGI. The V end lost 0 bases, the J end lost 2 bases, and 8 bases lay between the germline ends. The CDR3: CASSYSKHRNQPQHF. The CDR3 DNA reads TGTGCCAGCAGTTACTCGAAACACCGCAATCAGCCCCAGCATTTT.

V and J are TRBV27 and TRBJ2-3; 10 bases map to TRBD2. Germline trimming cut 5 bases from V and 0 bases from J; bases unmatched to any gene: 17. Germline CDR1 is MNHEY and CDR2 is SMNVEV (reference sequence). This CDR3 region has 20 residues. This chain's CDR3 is CASSPPGLSLAGVSTDTQYF. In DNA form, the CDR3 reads TGTGCCAGCAGTCCCCCGGGACTGTCGCTAGCGGGAGTTAGCACAGATACGCAGTATTTT.

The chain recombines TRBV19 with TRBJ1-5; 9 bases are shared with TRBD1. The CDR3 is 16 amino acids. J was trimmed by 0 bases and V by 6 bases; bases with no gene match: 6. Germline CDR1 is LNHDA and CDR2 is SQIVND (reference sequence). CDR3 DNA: TGTGCCAGTAGCCCACGGACAGGGGATAGCAATCAGCCCCAGCATTTT. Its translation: CASSPRTGDSNQPQHF.

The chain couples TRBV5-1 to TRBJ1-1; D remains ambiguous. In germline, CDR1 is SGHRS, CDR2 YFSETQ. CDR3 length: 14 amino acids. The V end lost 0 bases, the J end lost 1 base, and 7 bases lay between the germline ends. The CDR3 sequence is CASSLVPANTEAFF. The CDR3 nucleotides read TGCGCCAGCAGCTTGGTGCCGGCGAACACTGAAGCTTTCTTT.

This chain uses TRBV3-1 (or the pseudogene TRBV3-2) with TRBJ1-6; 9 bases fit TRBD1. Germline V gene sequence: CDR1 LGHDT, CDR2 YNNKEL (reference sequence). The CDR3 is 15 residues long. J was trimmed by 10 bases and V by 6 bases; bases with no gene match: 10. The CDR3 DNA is TGTGCCAGCAGTCCTCGGACAGGGGTAAGCTCACCCCTCCACTTT. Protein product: CASSPRTGVSSPLHF.

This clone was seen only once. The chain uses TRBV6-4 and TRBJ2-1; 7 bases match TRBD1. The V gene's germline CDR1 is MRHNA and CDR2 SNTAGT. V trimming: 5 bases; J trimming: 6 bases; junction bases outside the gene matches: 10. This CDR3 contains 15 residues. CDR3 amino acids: CASSNRQGGSNEQFF. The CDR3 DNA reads TGTGCCAGCAGTAACCGACAGGGTGGCAGCAATGAGCAGTTCTTC.

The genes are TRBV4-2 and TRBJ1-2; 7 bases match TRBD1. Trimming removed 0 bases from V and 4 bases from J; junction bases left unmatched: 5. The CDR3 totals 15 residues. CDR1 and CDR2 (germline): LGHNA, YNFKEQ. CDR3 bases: TGTGCCAGCAGCCAAGATACAGGGGAAAGCTATGGCTACACCTTC. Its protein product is CASSQDTGESYGYTF.

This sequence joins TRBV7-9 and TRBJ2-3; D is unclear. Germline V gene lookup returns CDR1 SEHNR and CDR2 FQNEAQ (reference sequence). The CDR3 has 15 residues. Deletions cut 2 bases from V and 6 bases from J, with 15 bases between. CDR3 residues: CASSLIRSLTDTQYF. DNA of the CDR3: TGTGCCAGCAGCTTAATCCGGTCCCTTACGGATACGCAGTATTTT.

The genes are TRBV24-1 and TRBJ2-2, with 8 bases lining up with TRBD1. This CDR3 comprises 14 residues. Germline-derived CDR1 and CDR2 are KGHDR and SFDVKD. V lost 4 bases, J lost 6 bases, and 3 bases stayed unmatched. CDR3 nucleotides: TGTGCCACCAGTGACCGACAGGGGTCCGGGGAGCTGTTTTTT. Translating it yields CATSDRQGSGELFF.

The CDR3 DNA reads TGTGCCAGCAGCCAAATAAGCTCTGGGGCCAACGTCCTGACTTTC. This translates into CASSQISSGANVLTF. V and J are TRBV3-1 (or the pseudogene TRBV3-2) and TRBJ2-6, with D unresolved. The CDR3 is made up of 15 amino acids. Per germline, CDR1 LGHDT and CDR2 YNNKEL (reference sequence). Trimming removed 2 bases from V and 0 bases from J, with 5 bases in between.

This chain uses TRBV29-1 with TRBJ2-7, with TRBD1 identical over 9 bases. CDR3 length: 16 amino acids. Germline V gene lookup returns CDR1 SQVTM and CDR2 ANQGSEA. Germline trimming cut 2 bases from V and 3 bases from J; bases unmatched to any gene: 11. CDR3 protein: CSVENSPGTGYYEQYF. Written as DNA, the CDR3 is TGCAGCGTTGAAAACTCCCCCGGGACAGGGTACTACGAGCAGTACTTC.

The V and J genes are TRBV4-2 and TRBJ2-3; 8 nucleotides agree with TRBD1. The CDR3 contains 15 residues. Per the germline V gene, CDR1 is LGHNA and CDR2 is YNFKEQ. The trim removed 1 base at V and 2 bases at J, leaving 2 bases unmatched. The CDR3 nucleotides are TGTGCCAGCAGCCAAGTGCAGGGGGCCACAGATACGCAGTATTTT. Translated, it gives CASSQVQGATDTQYF.

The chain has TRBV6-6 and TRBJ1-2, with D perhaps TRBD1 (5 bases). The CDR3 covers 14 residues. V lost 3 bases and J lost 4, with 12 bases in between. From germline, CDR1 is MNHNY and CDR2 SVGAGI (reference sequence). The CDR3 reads CASSYGGLAYGYTF. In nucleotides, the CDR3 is TGTGCCAGCAGTTATGGGGGGTTGGCCTATGGCTACACCTTC.

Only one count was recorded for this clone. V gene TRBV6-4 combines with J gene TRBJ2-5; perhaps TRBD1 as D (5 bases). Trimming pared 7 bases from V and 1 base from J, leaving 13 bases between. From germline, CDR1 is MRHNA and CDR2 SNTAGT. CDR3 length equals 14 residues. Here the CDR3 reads CASTRTGPQETQYF. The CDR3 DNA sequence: TGTGCCAGCACCCGAACAGGTCCCCAAGAGACCCAGTACTTC.

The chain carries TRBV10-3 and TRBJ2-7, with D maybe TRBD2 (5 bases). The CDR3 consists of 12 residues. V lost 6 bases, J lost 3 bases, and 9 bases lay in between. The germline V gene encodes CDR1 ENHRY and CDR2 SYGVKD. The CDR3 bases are TGTGCCATCAGGGACTCGTACTACGAGCAGTACTTC. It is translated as CAIRDSYYEQYF.

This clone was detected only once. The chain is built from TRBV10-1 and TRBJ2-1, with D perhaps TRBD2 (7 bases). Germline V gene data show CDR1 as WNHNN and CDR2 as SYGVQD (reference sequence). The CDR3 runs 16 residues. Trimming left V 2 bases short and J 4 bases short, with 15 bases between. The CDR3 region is CASSEDLRGAYNEQFF. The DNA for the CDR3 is TGCGCCAGCAGTGAGGATCTCCGGGGGGCGTACAATGAGCAGTTCTTC.

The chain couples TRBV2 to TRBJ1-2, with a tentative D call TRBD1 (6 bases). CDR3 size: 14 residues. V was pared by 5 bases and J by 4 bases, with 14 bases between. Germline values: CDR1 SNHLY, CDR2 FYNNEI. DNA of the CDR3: TGTGCCAGCAGTACTACAGGGTCCCCCTATGGCTACACCTTC. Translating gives CASSTTGSPYGYTF.

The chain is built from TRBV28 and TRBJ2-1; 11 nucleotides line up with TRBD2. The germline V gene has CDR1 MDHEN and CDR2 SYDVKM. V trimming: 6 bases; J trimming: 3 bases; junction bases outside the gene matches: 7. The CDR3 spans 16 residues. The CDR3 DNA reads TGTGCCAGCAGCTCCCCCGGGACTAGCGGCTACAATGAGCAGTTCTTC. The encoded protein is CASSSPGTSGYNEQFF.